This entry lists 3 T cell receptor beta chains sequenced from one sample in a study of cytomegalovirus exposure and HLA in healthy donors. The primer mix had 60 Vbeta and 13 Jbeta primers. Clones were read by immunoSEQ multiplex PCR, and TCRdb kept only the in-frame ones, dropping some. The sample has about 160,000 clones, about 75% seen once. Sequencing used PBMCs. Every receptor here comes from a woman aged 50 to 60 in good health and CMV-seropositive.

The chain uses TRBV29-1 and TRBJ2-3, with 8 positions matching TRBD1. J gave up 2 bases and V 6 bases, and 4 bases lay outside the gene matches. CDR1 is SQVTM and CDR2 is ANQGSEA in the germline V gene. The CDR3 extends over 13 amino acids. CDR3 nucleotide sequence: TGCAGCGTCGGACAGGGTCTCACAGATACGCAGTATTTT. Translated: CSVGQGLTDTQYF.

The chain combines TRBV28 with TRBJ2-7; maybe TRBD1 (5 bases). Germline loops: CDR1 MDHEN, CDR2 SYDVKM. CDR3 length: 13 residues. The CDR3 bases are TGTGGCTGTTGGGGCAGAAACTCCTACGAGCAGTACTTC. It is translated as CGCWGRNSYEQYF. The variable domain in full, with the rest retrieved from reference TRBV28 and TRBJ2-7, is DVKVTQSSRYLVKRTGEKVFLECVQDMDHENMFWYRQDPGLGLRLIYFSYDVKMKEKGDIPEGYSVSREKKERFSLILESASTNQTSMYLCGCWGRNSYEQYFGPGTRLTVT.

This clone occurred once. For the CDR3, the DNA is TGTGCCAGCAGTGAAATTTCCCGTAGTCAGCCCCAGCATTTT. Amino acids: CASSEISRSQPQHF. This chain links TRBV2 with TRBJ1-5; D unclear. The V end was cut by 2 bases, the J end by 6 bases, with 11 bases between. Germline V gives CDR1 SNHLY, CDR2 FYNNEI. This CDR3 comprises 14 residues.